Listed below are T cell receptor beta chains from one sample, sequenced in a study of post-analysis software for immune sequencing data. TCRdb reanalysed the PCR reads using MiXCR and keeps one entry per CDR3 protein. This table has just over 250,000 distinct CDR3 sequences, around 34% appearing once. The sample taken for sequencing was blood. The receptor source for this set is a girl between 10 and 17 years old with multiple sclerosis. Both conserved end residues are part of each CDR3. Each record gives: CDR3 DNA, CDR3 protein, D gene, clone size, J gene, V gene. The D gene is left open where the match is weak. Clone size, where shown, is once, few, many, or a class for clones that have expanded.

cdr3_nt: TGTGCCATCAGTAAAGGGGTAGGCCAGCCCCAGCATTTT; cdr3_aa: CAISKGVGQPQHF; d_call: .; clone_size: many; j_call: TRBJ1-5; v_call: TRBV10-3
cdr3_nt: TGTGCCAGCAGCTGGTCAGGGAGCCTCTACAATGAGCAGTTCTTC; cdr3_aa: CASSWSGSLYNEQFF; d_call: .; clone_size: .; j_call: TRBJ2-1; v_call: TRBV7-3
cdr3_nt: TGCAGTGCAAAGACAGACGCGAGTTCACCCCTCCACTTT; cdr3_aa: CSAKTDASSPLHF; d_call: .; clone_size: many; j_call: TRBJ1-6; v_call: TRBV20-1
cdr3_nt: TGTGCCAGCAGTTTAGACGAGGTGAACGCTGAAGCTTTCTTT; cdr3_aa: CASSLDEVNAEAFF; d_call: .; clone_size: .; j_call: TRBJ1-1; v_call: TRBV12-3/TRBV12-4
cdr3_nt: TGTGCCAGCAGCCAAGTAATAGGGGGAAGCACAGATACGCAGTATTTT; cdr3_aa: CASSQVIGGSTDTQYF; d_call: .; clone_size: few; j_call: TRBJ2-3; v_call: TRBV4-2
cdr3_nt: TGTGCCAGCAGCCAATGGACTAGCGGGAGTAGCCCCTACAATGAGCAGTTCTTC; cdr3_aa: CASSQWTSGSSPYNEQFF; d_call: TRBD2; clone_size: many; j_call: TRBJ2-1; v_call: TRBV3-1
cdr3_nt: TGCAGTGTCATGATCCAAAGCGGGGGGTACTACAATGAGCAGTTCTTC; cdr3_aa: CSVMIQSGGYYNEQFF; d_call: TRBD2; clone_size: .; j_call: TRBJ2-1; v_call: TRBV20-1
cdr3_nt: TGCGCCAGCAGCTTGGAGTCCGGGGGGAACACTGAAGCTTTCTTT; cdr3_aa: CASSLESGGNTEAFF; d_call: .; clone_size: .; j_call: TRBJ1-1; v_call: TRBV5-1
cdr3_nt: TGCAGTGCTAGGTCAGTGGCAGGGGAGAATTCACCCCTCCACTTT; cdr3_aa: CSARSVAGENSPLHF; d_call: .; clone_size: .; j_call: TRBJ1-6; v_call: TRBV20-1
cdr3_nt: TGTGCCAGCAGACTCAGTGGGGATACGCAGTATTTT; cdr3_aa: CASRLSGDTQYF; d_call: .; clone_size: .; j_call: TRBJ2-3; v_call: TRBV28
cdr3_nt: TGTGCCAGCTCACCAGGGACAGGGATTGTCGAGCAGTACTTC; cdr3_aa: CASSPGTGIVEQYF; d_call: TRBD1; clone_size: .; j_call: TRBJ2-7; v_call: TRBV18
cdr3_nt: TGCGCCAGCAGCTTGGATCCCCACGGCGAGCAGTACTTC; cdr3_aa: CASSLDPHGEQYF; d_call: .; clone_size: .; j_call: TRBJ2-7; v_call: TRBV5-1
cdr3_nt: TGTGCCAGCAGCCCACAGGGGGAGGGGGCCAACGTCCTGACTTTC; cdr3_aa: CASSPQGEGANVLTF; d_call: TRBD1; clone_size: .; j_call: TRBJ2-6; v_call: TRBV7-9
cdr3_nt: TGTGCCATCAGTGCGGACAGAGGTGAGCAGTTCTTC; cdr3_aa: CAISADRGEQFF; d_call: .; clone_size: many; j_call: TRBJ2-1; v_call: TRBV10-3
cdr3_nt: TGTGCCAGCAGTCTACTAAACAATGAGCAGTTCTTC; cdr3_aa: CASSLLNNEQFF; d_call: .; clone_size: .; j_call: TRBJ2-1; v_call: TRBV28
cdr3_nt: TGCAGTGCTCCAGGACTAGCGGGCTACAATGAGCAGTTCTTC; cdr3_aa: CSAPGLAGYNEQFF; d_call: TRBD2; clone_size: .; j_call: TRBJ2-1; v_call: TRBV20-1
cdr3_nt: TGTGCCAGCAGCCAGCTAGCGGGAGGGCCGTCCTACGAGCAGTACTTC; cdr3_aa: CASSQLAGGPSYEQYF; d_call: TRBD2; clone_size: .; j_call: TRBJ2-7; v_call: TRBV4-2
cdr3_nt: TGTGCCAGCAGTTTATCAGACAGGGGGGAGTCAGATACGCAGTATTTT; cdr3_aa: CASSLSDRGESDTQYF; d_call: TRBD1; clone_size: .; j_call: TRBJ2-3; v_call: TRBV12-3/TRBV12-4
cdr3_nt: TGTGCCACCTGTAGACTAGCGGGAGACGAGCAGTACTTC; cdr3_aa: CATCRLAGDEQYF; d_call: TRBD2; clone_size: .; j_call: TRBJ2-7; v_call: TRBV6-5
cdr3_nt: TGCGCCAGCAGCCTCGCCCATGGACAGGGTAACTATGGCTACACCTTC; cdr3_aa: CASSLAHGQGNYGYTF; d_call: TRBD1; clone_size: many; j_call: TRBJ1-2; v_call: TRBV4-1
cdr3_nt: TGTGCCAGCAGTCGACACCCGCTGGCGGGAGGTACCCCCTACGAGCAGTACTTC; cdr3_aa: CASSRHPLAGGTPYEQYF; d_call: TRBD2; clone_size: .; j_call: TRBJ2-7; v_call: TRBV27
cdr3_nt: TGTGCCAGCAGCGTAGGGACAGGGGACAATCAGCCCCAGCATTTT; cdr3_aa: CASSVGTGDNQPQHF; d_call: TRBD1; clone_size: many; j_call: TRBJ1-5; v_call: TRBV9
cdr3_nt: TGCGCCAGCAGCCAAGAAGGGGGCCGCACAGATACGCAGTATTTT; cdr3_aa: CASSQEGGRTDTQYF; d_call: TRBD1; clone_size: many; j_call: TRBJ2-3; v_call: TRBV4-1
cdr3_nt: TGTGCCAGCAATCGGGATTCCTATGGCTACACCTTC; cdr3_aa: CASNRDSYGYTF; d_call: .; clone_size: few; j_call: TRBJ1-2; v_call: TRBV7-9
cdr3_nt: TGTGCCAGCAGTTCCCTCGACAAAGGGCATGGCTACACCTTC; cdr3_aa: CASSSLDKGHGYTF; d_call: .; clone_size: .; j_call: TRBJ1-2; v_call: TRBV27
cdr3_nt: TGTGCCAGCTCAGGGGTGGGAGAGACCCAGTACTTC; cdr3_aa: CASSGVGETQYF; d_call: .; clone_size: many; j_call: TRBJ2-5; v_call: TRBV3-1
cdr3_nt: TGTGCCAGCAGGTGGACTAGCGGCGCCTACGAGCAGTACTTC; cdr3_aa: CASRWTSGAYEQYF; d_call: TRBD2; clone_size: .; j_call: TRBJ2-7; v_call: TRBV28
cdr3_nt: TGTGCCAGCGGACAACCGACAGGGAGGGAGACCCAGTACTTC; cdr3_aa: CASGQPTGRETQYF; d_call: .; clone_size: .; j_call: TRBJ2-5; v_call: TRBV7-6
cdr3_nt: TGCGCCAGCAGCTTGGTCGGACAGGAGGGTACGCAGTATTTT; cdr3_aa: CASSLVGQEGTQYF; d_call: .; clone_size: many; j_call: TRBJ2-3; v_call: TRBV5-1
cdr3_nt: .; cdr3_aa: CASSTSNLEGEQYF; d_call: .; clone_size: .; j_call: TRBJ2-5; v_call: TRBV12-3/TRBV12-4
cdr3_nt: TGTGCCAGCAGCTTAGTCGGGCAGGGCGAGACCCAGTACTTC; cdr3_aa: CASSLVGQGETQYF; d_call: .; clone_size: many; j_call: TRBJ2-5; v_call: TRBV7-9
cdr3_nt: TGCAGCGCCGGGACAGGGCCCGATCAGCCCCAGCATTTT; cdr3_aa: CSAGTGPDQPQHF; d_call: TRBD1; clone_size: many; j_call: TRBJ1-5; v_call: TRBV29-1
cdr3_nt: TGTGCCAGCAGCGTAGCGGCGGGTGGAAACACCGGGGAGCTGTTTTTT; cdr3_aa: CASSVAAGGNTGELFF; d_call: .; clone_size: few; j_call: TRBJ2-2; v_call: TRBV9
cdr3_nt: TGTGCCAGCAGTTTATGGCGGACTGGGGAAGAGACCCAGTACTTC; cdr3_aa: CASSLWRTGEETQYF; d_call: .; clone_size: .; j_call: TRBJ2-5; v_call: TRBV12-3/TRBV12-4
cdr3_nt: TGCAGTGCTCCAACAGGGGGGTACACTGAAGCTTTCTTT; cdr3_aa: CSAPTGGYTEAFF; d_call: TRBD1; clone_size: few; j_call: TRBJ1-1; v_call: TRBV20-1
cdr3_nt: TGTGCCAGCAGTTTGCAGACTACAGGGTTCAACTATGACTACACCTTC; cdr3_aa: CASSLQTTGFNYDYTF; d_call: .; clone_size: .; j_call: TRBJ1-2; v_call: TRBV28
cdr3_nt: TGTGCCAGCAGCTTACATGCAGGGGCGAACACTGAAGCTTTCTTT; cdr3_aa: CASSLHAGANTEAFF; d_call: .; clone_size: .; j_call: TRBJ1-1; v_call: TRBV7-9